What follows are 13 T cell receptor beta chains derived from one specimen sequenced in a study of cytomegalovirus exposure and HLA in healthy donors. The PCR had 60 Vbeta and 13 Jbeta primers. Clones were sequenced by immunoSEQ multiplex PCR, and TCRdb holds only the in-frame ones, with some missing. This table holds around 120,000 clones, roughly 77% found once. Sequences were obtained from PBMCs. These TCRs come from a young man in good health and CMV-seronegative.

The CDR3 nucleotides read TGTGCCAGCAGGGGCGTGGGACAGACCTCCTACGAGCAGTACTTC. Its protein is CASRGVGQTSYEQYF. The rearrangement links TRBV6-1 to TRBJ2-7, with 7 nucleotides matching TRBD1. Germline V gene sequence: CDR1 MNHNS, CDR2 SASEGT. The V and J ends lost 6 bases and 0 bases, in that order; junction bases with no gene match: 8. CDR3 length: 15 amino acids.

Remarks on this clone: The germline gene is not matched at one end of the junction; a read error may be the cause. This chain links TRBV7-9 with TRBJ1-1, with D possibly being TRBD1 (6 bases). There are 11 residues in the CDR3. Germline V gene lookup returns CDR1 SEHNR and CDR2 FQNEAQ (reference sequence). The DNA of the CDR3 is TGTTCCAGCAGTGTGGGGGGGGCGGCTTTCTTT. Amino acid sequence: CSSSVGGAAFF.

V usage is TRBV19 and J usage is TRBJ2-1, with TRBD2 matching 9 bases. The ends lost 3 bases at V and 0 bases at J; junction bases unmatched: 9. The CDR3 is made up of 18 amino acids. Germline CDR1 reads LNHDA; CDR2 reads SQIVND (reference sequence). The CDR3 loop reads CASSMGSGGFSSYNEQFF. In nucleotides, the CDR3 is TGTGCCAGTAGTATGGGGAGCGGGGGGTTTAGCTCCTACAATGAGCAGTTCTTC.

The chain carries TRBV6-5 and TRBJ1-1; the D gene is possibly TRBD1 (5 bases). The germline CDR1 and CDR2 sequences are MNHEY and SVGAGI. Trimming shortened V by 0 bases and J by 0 bases, and 11 bases separated the two germline ends. The CDR3 contains 16 residues. CDR3 coding DNA: TGTGCCAGCAGTTACTCGGCTAACAGGATGAACACTGAAGCTTTCTTT. Translated, it gives CASSYSANRMNTEAFF.

The V call is TRBV5-1, the J call TRBJ1-1; 9 nucleotides agree with TRBD1. Germline-derived CDR1 and CDR2 are SGHRS and YFSETQ. This CDR3 has 15 amino acids. Germline trimming cut 4 bases from V and 5 bases from J; bases unmatched to any gene: 9. CDR3 sequence reads: CASSLPGQGTTEAFF. The CDR3 nucleotides are TGCGCCAGCAGCCTACCGGGACAGGGAACGACTGAAGCTTTCTTT. Combining the CDR3 with reference TRBV5-1 and TRBJ1-1 gives the whole variable domain KAGVTQTPRYLIKTRGQQVTLSCSPISGHRSVSWYQQTPGQGLQFLFEYFSETQRNKGNFPGRFSGRQFSNSRSEMNVSTLELGDSALYLCASSLPGQGTTEAFFGQGTRLTVV.

The gene calls are TRBV9 and TRBJ1-4, with D possibly being TRBD1 (5 bases). The CDR3 consists of 16 residues. The germline V gene has CDR1 SGDLS and CDR2 YYNGEE. Trimming left V 0 bases short and J 5 bases short, with 14 bases between. In nucleotides, the CDR3 is TGTGCCAGCAGCGTAGTGACAGACTTATCGAATGAAAAACTGTTTTTT. This encodes CASSVVTDLSNEKLFF.

The genes are TRBV27 and TRBJ1-5; tentatively, D is TRBD1 (5 bases). Germline assignment: CDR1 MNHEY and CDR2 SMNVEV (reference sequence). V lost 0 bases and J lost 6, with 9 bases in between. This CDR3 contains 14 residues. CDR3 loop: CASSLSGVGQPQHF. The CDR3 DNA follows: TGTGCCAGCAGTTTATCAGGGGTAGGTCAGCCCCAGCATTTT.

This chain joins TRBV5-4 and TRBJ1-1; a possible D gene is TRBD1 (5 bases). Between the trimmed V and J ends, which lost 0 bases and 0 bases, there was a span of 9 bases. Per the germline V gene, CDR1 is SGHNT and CDR2 is YYREEE (reference sequence). This CDR3 contains 15 residues. The CDR3 sequence is CASSLDRGMNTEAFF. Here the CDR3 DNA reads TGTGCCAGCAGCTTGGACCGGGGGATGAACACTGAAGCTTTCTTT.

The CDR3 here is CASSPLTGSYGYTF. The DNA for the CDR3 is TGCGCCAGCAGCCCACTGACAGGGAGCTATGGCTACACCTTC. This chain links TRBV5-1 with TRBJ1-2; 7 positions agree with TRBD1. Germline assignment: CDR1 SGHRS and CDR2 YFSETQ. The CDR3 sequence is 14 residues long. V was clipped by 4 bases and J by 4 bases; unmatched bases: 7.

The genes are TRBV6-1 and TRBJ1-6; 7 positions agree with TRBD1. Germline CDR1 and CDR2: MNHNS and SASEGT. V lost 6 bases and J lost 9; bases outside the gene matches: 5. The CDR3 contains 13 residues. In DNA form, the CDR3 reads TGTGCCAGCAGCACAGGGGATGGTTCACCCCTCCACTTT. It encodes CASSTGDGSPLHF.

The gene calls are TRBV5-5 and TRBJ2-7, with a tentative D call TRBD1 (5 bases). Per germline, CDR1 SGHKS and CDR2 YYEKEE (reference sequence). Deletions cut 8 bases from V and 2 bases from J, with 17 bases between. The CDR3 is 14 residues long. CDR3 amino acids: CASRSGQGPYEQYF. CDR3 nucleotide sequence: TGTGCCAGTCGATCCGGGCAGGGCCCCTACGAGCAGTACTTC. Full variable domain (remainder filled in from reference TRBV5-5 and TRBJ2-7): DAGVTQSPTHLIKTRGQQVTLRCSPISGHKSVSWYQQVLGQGPQFIFQYYEKEERGRGNFPDRFSARQFPNYSSELNVNALLLGDSALYLCASRSGQGPYEQYFGPGTRLTVT.

V gene TRBV4-1 combines with J gene TRBJ1-2; D perhaps matches TRBD1 (5 bases). Trimming took 0 bases from V and 3 from J, leaving 14 bases between them. The CDR3 covers 16 residues. In germline, CDR1 is MGHRA, CDR2 YSYEKL. CDR3 bases: TGCGCCAGCAGCCAAGATGGGGCCCATCGGGACTATGGCTACACCTTC. Translated: CASSQDGAHRDYGYTF.

The CDR3, as DNA: TGTGCCAGAAGCGAATACCCAGGTGGGTACGAGCAGTACTTC. Residues: CARSEYPGGYEQYF. V and J are TRBV7-5 and TRBJ2-7; the table names TRBD1, a call not compared with the DNA. TRBV7-5 is tagged as a pseudogene. The length of the CDR3 is 14 residues.